This T cell receptor beta chain stems from a study of technical replicates of blood from a few donors. Assay: immunoSEQ multiplex PCR; the TCRdb copy retains only in-frame clones and omits some. This table holds about 75,000 clones, approximately 97% found once. Per germline, CDR1 GTSNPN and CDR2 SVGIG (reference sequence). J gave up 2 bases and V 3 bases, and 10 bases lay outside the gene matches. The CDR3 spans 16 residues. This TCR was sampled from a human donor in good health. Input material: T cells isolated from PBMCs. This chain joins TRBV30 and TRBJ1-5; 7 positions agree with TRBD1. In nucleotides, the CDR3 is TGTGCCTGGAGCGCCGACCGAGGGACAGGCAATCAGCCCCAGCATTTT. It specifies CAWSADRGTGNQPQHF.